These 4 T cell receptor beta chains originate from one sample sequenced in a study of shared clonotypes between healthy human individuals. Sequenced by immunoSEQ multiplex PCR; TCRdb stores in-frame clones only, minus some. The sample has about 500,000 clones, around 77% seen once. The sample comprised PBMCs. The receptors derive from a woman in her forties in good health. Some clones in this sample may be carry-over from other donors' samples.

The chain has TRBV29-1 and TRBJ1-1; D is possibly TRBD1 (6 bases). This CDR3 spans 13 amino acids. The V end was cut by 4 bases, the J end by 5 bases, with 14 bases between. The germline gives CDR1 SQVTM, CDR2 ANQGSEA. CDR3 in amino acids: CSVAQGLETEAFF. The CDR3 DNA is TGCAGCGTTGCTCAGGGGCTCGAAACTGAAGCTTTCTTT.

The CDR3 reads CAWSQGRGNTEAFF. The CDR3 coding sequence is TGTGCCTGGAGCCAGGGGAGGGGGAACACTGAAGCTTTCTTT. The chain combines TRBV30 with TRBJ1-1, with D perhaps TRBD1 (6 bases). The V gene lost 3 bases and the J gene lost 1 base, with 12 bases spanning the gap. This CDR3 region has 14 residues. The V gene's germline CDR1 is GTSNPN and CDR2 SVGIG (reference sequence).

This chain joins TRBV7-8 and TRBJ1-5, with 10 bases fitting TRBD1. Germline lookup yields CDR1 SGHVS and CDR2 FQNEAQ. V lost 5 bases, J lost 2 bases, and 3 bases stayed unmatched. CDR3 length equals 15 residues. The CDR3, as DNA: TGTGCCAGCAGCGCCGGGACAGGGGGCAATCAGCCCCAGCATTTT. It translates to CASSAGTGGNQPQHF.

V is TRBV11-1 and J is TRBJ2-5; D is uncertain. This CDR3 has 13 amino acids. The V gene lost 2 bases and the J gene lost 4 bases, with 8 bases spanning the gap. Germline-derived CDR1 and CDR2 are SGHAT and FQDESV (reference sequence). In nucleotides, the CDR3 is TGTGCCAGCAGCTTATGGGTTCTAGAGACCCAGTACTTC. This codes for CASSLWVLETQYF.